A selection of T cell receptor beta chains follows, all from one sample in a study of T cell clonotyping in hematopoietic cell transplantation. Clones were sequenced by immunoSEQ multiplex PCR, and TCRdb holds only the in-frame ones, with some missing. In the table there are over 25,000 clones, about 93% of which are singletons. This sample comprised PBMCs, obtained 100 days after allogeneic stem cell transplant. The receptors were gathered from a female patient between 50 and 60 years old who had an allogeneic stem cell transplant from a related donor, so the T cells may come from the graft donor. Some clones in this sample may be carry-over from other donors' samples. Both conserved end residues are trimmed from each CDR3. The D gene is left open where the match is weak. Clone size is not always given. Where it is, it says once, few, many or a class for expanded clones.

clone size,V gene,D gene,CDR3 protein
-,TRBV5-1,-,ASKDPGGVKDGELF
once,TRBV27,TRBD1,ASSEYRGPANYGYT
few,TRBV27,-,ASSSGGTEAF
-,TRBV9,TRBD1,ASSPTGQATEKLF
-,TRBV14,-,ASSAQPRDTQY
-,TRBV6-1,TRBD1,ASSLRTGGGTEAF
-,TRBV19,TRBD2,ASNVLVAGGTDTQY
once,TRBV5-1,-,ASSLEGSLAHGYT
-,TRBV11-2,-,ASSPWGSNTGELF
-,TRBV5-1,-,ASSLGGGDQPQH
-,TRBV9,-,ASSVGLSSNYGYT
-,TRBV25-1,-,ASSDTFSGNTIY
-,TRBV11-2,-,ASSLGLKSSGNTIY
once,TRBV5-4,-,ASSLDRDGYGYT
-,TRBV7-3,-,ASSWPGGEGYT
-,TRBV2,TRBD2,ASKPRSGTSSNEQF
-,TRBV5-8,-,ASSLQVQETQY
once,TRBV2,TRBD1,ASSGGQRSYGYT
-,TRBV2,TRBD2,ASSYGLAGGPDGELF
large,TRBV4-1,-,ASSPEGGRGREAF
-,TRBV7-8,-,ASSLAYRPNTEAF
-,TRBV19,-,ASSRHYSGNTIY
-,TRBV2,TRBD1,ASSKDRGGNSPLH
-,TRBV2,TRBD1,ASSEVGQNGYT
-,TRBV10-3,-,AISDLGLNYGYT
once,TRBV5-6,TRBD1,ASSLPGQGPDTQY
-,TRBV11-2,-,ASSLVGGINTGELF
-,TRBV29-1,-,SVEDRAANTEAF
-,TRBV30,-,AWSGEVPREKLF
-,TRBV30,-,AWSQNNSPLH
-,TRBV7-6,TRBD1,ASSATPGTGFGYT
-,TRBV6-1,-,AHLGGNTIY
-,TRBV4-1,TRBD2,ASSPSGGSYNEQF
-,TRBV2,-,ASSINVGAPVTGELF
-,TRBV2,TRBD1,ASTGQGHRNEQF
once,TRBV4-2,-,ASSQERPGRGTDTQY
few,TRBV20-1,-,SASRGREQY
-,TRBV4-1,TRBD2,ASSQDSLAGPGPYNEQF
once,TRBV14,TRBD2,ASSRGLAGGHVVNEQF